This T cell receptor beta chain was found in a study of CD8 T cells in ankylosing spondylitis. The study, taken as a whole, reports: Roughly 8 highly homologous variants made up a TCR beta motif, and this motif appeared characteristic of ankylosing spondylitis blood.

One entry per CDR3 protein results from TCRdb running MiXCR on the 5' RACE reads. The table has around 180,000 distinct CDR3 sequences, over 10% seen once. The V gene lost 6 bases and the J gene lost 3 bases, with 13 bases spanning the gap. Germline CDR1 is MNHEY and CDR2 is SVGEGT. This CDR3 spans 14 amino acids. This clonotype was detected ten times or more. Its antigen is as yet unknown. The V call is TRBV6-2 or TRBV6-3, the J call TRBJ2-3, with D maybe TRBD1 (6 bases). Sequencing was carried out using blood, either unsorted or a sorted T cell fraction (not recorded which). The source is a female donor with ankylosing spondylitis or in good health (not recorded which). The CDR3 loop is CASSIRDITDTQYF. In DNA, the CDR3 is TGTGCCAGCAGCATCCGGGACATTACAGATACGCAGTATTTT.